At least ten counts were recorded for the clone carrying this T cell receptor (beta chain). With V trimmed by 8 bases and J by 3 bases, 8 bases remained unmatched. The CDR3 totals 14 residues. Per the germline V gene, CDR1 is SGHAT and CDR2 is FQNNGV. The source of the sample is a study of blood T cell repertoires in COVID-19. Original data processing: Using reference gene primer amplification, nucleated cell counts were estimated. Data came from immunoSEQ multiplex PCR; TCRdb stores just in-frame clones and leaves some out. For V, J and clone size, that table is used; D and trimming come from the DNA. The sample holds nearly 70,000 clones, roughly 87% seen once.

This receptor was taken from a woman between 45 and 60 years old with COVID-19, enrolled during active disease. The sequencing input was peripheral blood. The rearrangement uses TRBV11-2 and TRBJ1-2, with 8 bases identical to TRBD1. The CDR3 region has the DNA TGTGCCAGCCGTACACTGACAGGGGACTATGGCTACACCTTC. Protein: CASRTLTGDYGYTF.